Each of the 11 T cell receptor beta chains below was sequenced from the same sample in a study of T cell responses to AZD1222 COVID-19 vaccine. TCRdb's table, derived via immunoSEQ multiplex PCR, lists solely in-frame clones and lacks some. The data hold some 140,000 clones, with under 95% observed a single time. The material sequenced was peripheral blood, taken on day 0 of AZD1222 vaccination. These TCRs come from an adult in good health.

The chain is built from TRBV5-4 and TRBJ2-2; D remains unclear. V was shortened by 0 bases and J by 9 bases, with 12 bases between the two germline ends. Germline values: CDR1 SGHNT, CDR2 YYREEE (reference sequence). The CDR3 runs to 14 residues. The CDR3 reads CASSLAPGSRELFF. DNA of the CDR3: TGTGCCAGCAGCTTGGCCCCCGGCTCCAGGGAGCTGTTTTTT.

In its sample, this clone was seen a few times. The chain couples TRBV19 to TRBJ2-1; 10 bases map to TRBD2. Germline V gives CDR1 LNHDA, CDR2 SQIVND (reference sequence). The J segment lost 10 bases and the V segment lost 3 bases, leaving 6 bases of the junction unmatched. The CDR3 extends over 14 amino acids. The CDR3 DNA reads TGTGCCAGTAGTATGAGAACTAGCGGGACGGAGCAGTTCTTC. As protein: CASSMRTSGTEQFF.

The V gene is TRBV6-5, the J gene TRBJ2-5; perhaps TRBD2 as D (5 bases). The germline CDR1 and CDR2 sequences are MNHEY and SVGAGI. This CDR3 contains 14 residues. V was shortened by 10 bases and J by 1 base, with 16 bases between the two germline ends. In DNA, the CDR3 is TGTGCCACCCACCGGGGTGGCATCCAAGAGACCCAGTACTTC. Residues: CATHRGGIQETQYF.

This clone has a handful of counts. CDR3 coding DNA: TGTGCCAGCCAAACCGGGGGGGGACCCCAAGAGACCCAGTACTTC. Translated: CASQTGGGPQETQYF. This chain uses TRBV7-6 with TRBJ2-5; 8 bases align to TRBD2. CDR3 length: 15 amino acids. V dropped 8 bases and J dropped 1; count of bases not matched to a gene: 9. Germline loops: CDR1 SGHVS, CDR2 FNYEAQ.

V usage is TRBV13 and J usage is TRBJ2-7; the match to TRBD1 covers 8 bases. Germline CDR1 and CDR2: PRHDT and FYEKMQ (reference sequence). Trimming took 5 bases from V and 4 from J; bases not matched to a gene: 4. This CDR3 has 13 amino acids. CDR3 coding DNA: TGTGCCAGCAGCGATCGGACAGGGTACGAGCAGTACTTC. Its protein is CASSDRTGYEQYF. The full variable domain, rest sourced from reference TRBV13 and TRBJ2-7, is AAGVIQSPRHLIKEKRETATLKCYPIPRHDTVYWYQQGPGQDPQFLISFYEKMQSDKGSIPDRFSAQQFSDYHSELNMSSLELGDSALYFCASSDRTGYEQYFGPGTRLTVT.

The gene calls are TRBV10-3 and TRBJ2-3; D remains unclear. The CDR3 is 12 residues long. The germline V and J ends were trimmed by 0 bases and 5 bases, with 3 bases remaining between them. The germline CDR1 and CDR2 sequences are ENHRY and SYGVKD. The CDR3 DNA follows: TGTGCCATCAGTGAGTCGAAAGATACGCAGTATTTT. Its translation is CAISESKDTQYF.

The J gene is TRBJ2-3, the V gene TRBV11-3; no clear D gene. With 5 bases removed from V and 1 base from J, the gap between germline ends came to 19 bases. CDR1 and CDR2 (germline): SGHNT, YENEEA. The CDR3 is 17 residues long. This CDR3 is CASSAVDRWVGTDTQYF. CDR3 coding DNA: TGTGCCAGCAGCGCAGTAGATCGGTGGGTCGGCACAGATACGCAGTATTTT.

The CDR3 sequence is CASSDQYNEQFF. The CDR3 DNA sequence: TGTGCCAGCAGTGACCAGTACAATGAGCAGTTCTTC. The chain employs TRBV2 and TRBJ2-1; D remains ambiguous. V lost 3 bases, J lost 4 bases, and 4 bases lay in between. Per germline, CDR1 SNHLY and CDR2 FYNNEI. The CDR3 spans 12 residues.

The J gene is TRBJ2-6, the V gene TRBV3-1 (or the pseudogene TRBV3-2); perhaps TRBD2 as D (5 bases). Per germline, CDR1 LGHDT and CDR2 YNNKEL (reference sequence). Trimming pared 3 bases from V and 0 bases from J, leaving 18 bases between. CDR3 length: 19 amino acids. The CDR3 here is CASSHVRVGPISGANVLTF. Written as DNA, the CDR3 is TGTGCCAGCAGCCATGTGCGGGTTGGTCCTATCTCTGGGGCCAACGTCCTGACTTTC.

V and J are TRBV5-1 and TRBJ1-4; D may be TRBD1 (5 bases). Germline V CDR1 and CDR2: SGHRS, YFSETQ. Trimming left V 0 bases short and J 6 bases short, with 21 bases between. This CDR3 contains 18 residues. The CDR3 DNA reads as TGCGCCAGCAGCTTGGATAGGACAAATTTTGGTCGACATGAAAAACTGTTTTTT. This sequence encodes CASSLDRTNFGRHEKLFF. The whole variable domain, remainder taken from reference TRBV5-1 and TRBJ1-4, is KAGVTQTPRYLIKTRGQQVTLSCSPISGHRSVSWYQQTPGQGLQFLFEYFSETQRNKGNFPGRFSGRQFSNSRSEMNVSTLELGDSALYLCASSLDRTNFGRHEKLFFGSGTQLSVL.

This chain uses TRBV30 with TRBJ1-2; D uncertain. The germline V gene encodes CDR1 GTSNPN and CDR2 SVGIG (reference sequence). With 2 bases removed from V and 4 bases from J, the gap between germline ends came to 8 bases. CDR3 length: 12 residues. The CDR3 reads CAWSSRAYGYTF. The CDR3 nucleotides read TGTGCCTGGAGTTCACGCGCCTATGGCTACACCTTC.